This T cell receptor (beta chain) originates from a study of graft-versus-host responses after intestinal transplantation. The wider study: Following induction with anti-thymocyte globulin, all recipients were given tacrolimus and steroids for three to four years.

On this clone itself: Its antigen is as yet unknown.

The germline CDR1 and CDR2 sequences are MDHEN and SYDVKM. CDR3 length: 11 amino acids. V lost 5 bases and J 3 bases, leaving 5 bases between the germline ends. The method was immunoSEQ multiplex PCR; TCRdb's version includes in-frame clones alone and lacks a portion of them. This table has some 110,000 clones, 85% to 95% appearing once. Findings and caveats of the study: Researchers found GvH clones in recipient marrow, and some showed up first in ileum or blood. Circulating GvH clones peaking coincided with falling HvG clones soon after transplant.

This sequence originates from a human donor who was the organ donor for an intestinal transplant. This rearrangement joins TRBV28 to TRBJ2-7; D unclear. The sample in question was unstimulated CD8+ T cells sorted from spleen or lymph node cells, obtained before transplant. CDR3 bases: TGTGCCAGCAGTCCCCGCTACGAGCAGTACTTC. Its protein product is CASSPRYEQYF.